These T cell receptor beta chains were read from a single sample in a study of T cells in Graves' hyperthyroidism and ophthalmopathy. TCRdb independently ran MiXCR on the multiplex PCR reads; one entry per CDR3 protein. Of 600,000 to 800,000 distinct CDR3 sequences in the sample, over 35% are singletons; the top ten hold about a third. Sequencing used blood. These receptors were taken from a woman aged 40 to 49 with Graves' hyperthyroidism. CDR3s include the opening cysteine and the closing phenylalanine or tryptophan. The D gene is left open where the match is weak. The size entry is marked missing in some rows and otherwise reads once, few, many or a size class.

>TRBJ2-5|NA|TRBV7-2|NA
CASSFPWEGGQETQYF
TGTGCCAGCAGCTTCCCTTGGGAAGGGGGCCAAGAGACCCAGTACTTC
>TRBJ1-1|NA|TRBV29-1|TRBD1
CSFAGGSKAFF
TGCAGCTTTGCAGGGGGCAGTAAAGCTTTCTTT
>TRBJ1-1|NA|TRBV29-1|NA
CSVGRITGGEAFF
TGCAGCGTTGGGAGGATCACCGGCGGTGAAGCTTTCTTT
>TRBJ1-5|NA|TRBV5-6|NA
CASSLVGTVEPQHF
TGTGCCAGCAGCTTGGTGGGCACTGTGGAGCCCCAGCATTTT
>TRBJ1-2|NA|TRBV7-9|NA
CASSLLGLGTYGYTF
TGTGCCAGCAGTTTATTAGGCCTCGGCACCTATGGCTACACCTTC
>TRBJ2-5|many|TRBV12-3/TRBV12-4|NA
CASSPTTHGRQTQYF
TGTGCCAGCAGTCCGACCACACACGGCCGACAGACCCAGTACTTC
>TRBJ2-7|NA|TRBV25-1|NA
CASSERTGALSYEQYF
TGTGCCAGCAGTGAACGGACGGGCGCCCTCTCCTACGAGCAGTACTTC
>TRBJ2-7|many|TRBV20-1|NA
CSAKGGYEQYF
TGCAGTGCTAAAGGGGGCTACGAGCAGTACTTC
>TRBJ2-7|NA|TRBV19|TRBD1
CASSSAGTGFYEQYF
TGTGCCAGTAGTTCAGCCGGGACAGGGTTTTACGAGCAGTACTTC
>TRBJ2-3|many|TRBV19|NA
CASSISGARTDTQYF
TGTGCCAGTAGTATATCAGGGGCAAGAACAGATACGCAGTATTTT
>TRBJ2-5|NA|TRBV4-3|NA
CASSQDFDPSETQYF
TGCGCCAGCAGCCAAGATTTCGACCCGTCGGAGACCCAGTACTTC
>TRBJ2-3|NA|TRBV10-1|NA
CASSAPVTDTQYF
TGCGCCAGCAGCGCCCCGGTCACAGATACGCAGTATTTT